This entry describes one TCR beta chain. Its antigen is not identified. This sample is drawn from a study of cytomegalovirus exposure and HLA in healthy donors. Findings of the study overall: A later analysis appeared to link common viral pathogens to several of the most significant clusters. Highest at DRB1 and lowest at HLA-C, TCR association rates differed among HLA loci in a later analysis. The authors listed around 150 TCR beta chains as cytomegalovirus-associated.

Use of 60 Vbeta and 13 Jbeta primers characterized the PCR. Profiling relied on immunoSEQ multiplex PCR, and the TCRdb table lists in-frame clones only, not all of them. The sample has about 200,000 clones, almost 80% seen once; the top ten hold 3.8%. Germline V CDR1 and CDR2: MNHEY, SVGAGI. The CDR3 runs 14 residues. J gave up 5 bases and V 2 bases, and 5 bases lay outside the gene matches. This TCR was sampled from a male donor in good health and CMV-seronegative. What was sequenced was PBMCs. The chain recombines TRBV6-5 with TRBJ1-2, with 7 bases fitting TRBD1. The CDR3 sequence: CASSYRDRYYGYTF. The CDR3 DNA reads TGTGCCAGCAGTTACCGGGACAGATATTATGGCTACACCTTC.